This TCR beta chain is drawn from a study of Ad26.COV2.S vaccination and SARS-CoV-2 variants. Study-level background: Ad26.COV2.S arm of COV1001 included the donor. Study-wide results and caveats: Post-vaccination spike-specific CD8+ and CD4+ T cell responses reportedly had substantial breadth. The TCR breadth and depth analyses may have understated or missed part of the total T cell responses.

Comments on this clone: The antigen is not known.

Assay used: immunoSEQ multiplex PCR; TCRdb lists only in-frame clones, some missing. The sample lists approximately 300,000 clones; around 83% were seen once. Germline V lookup: CDR1 ENHRY, CDR2 SYGVKD. The CDR3 loop spans 14 amino acids. Trimming took 1 base from V and 4 from J; bases not matched to a gene: 3. Treatment defined: 19 received Ad26.COV2.S at low or high dose, single or two shots; several received placebo; per-sample allocation not given. Following the first vaccine or placebo injection, samples were taken on day 63. The study used a vaccine consisting of an Ad26 vector that expressed Wuhan-strain SARS-CoV-2 spike.

Sequenced material: peripheral blood, taken in a trial of Ad26.COV2.S vaccine versus placebo. The receptor's source is a person aged 18-60 years who received the Ad26.COV2.S COVID-19 vaccine or a placebo. J is TRBJ2-7 and V is TRBV10-3; 8 bases line up with TRBD2. In nucleotides, the CDR3 is TGTGCCATCAGTGAGTGGTCTAGCGGGTACGAGCAGTACTTC. It yields the protein CAISEWSSGYEQYF.